These T cell receptor beta chains were read from a single sample in a study of Graves' ophthalmopathy and Graves' hyperthyroidism. TCRdb called the multiplex PCR reads again in MiXCR, with one record for every CDR3 protein. Of 660,000 or so distinct CDR3 sequences listed, over 40% are singletons. The sample consisted of peripheral blood. These receptors originate from an adult man with Graves' ophthalmopathy. Each CDR3 is given with its conserved first and last residue. D genes are given only for firm matches. Clone size is not always given. Where it is, it says once, few, many or a class for expanded clones.

size	V	J	D	CDR3	DNA
NA	TRBV12-3/TRBV12-4	TRBJ1-5	NA	CASSKTSHRGADQPQHF	TGTGCCAGCAGCAAAACCTCACATCGGGGAGCCGATCAGCCCCAGCATTTT
NA	TRBV5-4	TRBJ2-7	NA	CASRPDLVGSYEQYF	TGTGCCAGCAGACCAGACCTGGTCGGCTCCTACGAGCAGTACTTC
NA	TRBV29-1	TRBJ1-2	NA	CSVEGLGLAGGYTF	TGCAGCGTTGAAGGTTTGGGACTAGCGGGAGGGTACACCTTC
many	TRBV7-2	TRBJ1-2	NA	CASREGWTYGYTF	TGTGCCAGCAGAGAAGGATGGACCTATGGCTACACCTTC
many	TRBV29-1	TRBJ1-2	NA	CSVEDDPRGYTF	TGCAGCGTTGAAGACGACCCGAGGGGCTACACCTTC
few	TRBV30	TRBJ1-5	NA	CAWSTQGDQPQHF	TGTGCCTGGAGTACGCAGGGAGATCAGCCCCAGCATTTT
NA	TRBV5-1	TRBJ1-2	NA	CASSRSGRDTF	TGCGCCAGCAGCCGGAGCGGCCGGGACACCTTC
NA	TRBV2	TRBJ2-6	NA	CASSPGQANVLTF	TGTGCCAGCAGTCCTGGACAGGCCAACGTCCTGACTTTC
few	TRBV2	TRBJ2-2	TRBD2	CASMDRGGGPRHTGELFF	TGTGCCAGCATGGACCGGGGCGGGGGGCCCCGACACACCGGGGAGCTGTTTTTT
NA	TRBV4-3	TRBJ2-6	NA	CASSQEVGSGANVLTF	TGCGCCAGCAGCCAAGAAGTCGGCTCTGGGGCCAACGTCCTGACTTTC
NA	TRBV20-1	TRBJ2-3	NA	CSARTGSDTQYF	TGCAGTGCTCGGACTGGTTCAGATACGCAGTATTTT
many	TRBV10-2	TRBJ1-2	NA	CASSESYGKSGYTF	TGCGCCAGCAGTGAGTCGTATGGGAAGAGTGGCTACACCTTC
few	TRBV20-1	TRBJ1-2	NA	CSARDPRWTHGYTF	TGCAGTGCTAGAGATCCGCGTTGGACGCATGGCTACACCTTC
many	TRBV9	TRBJ2-6	NA	CASSVQGSGANVLTF	TGTGCCAGCAGCGTACAGGGATCTGGGGCCAACGTCCTGACTTTC
many	TRBV20-1	TRBJ1-3	TRBD1	CSARWDSSGNTIYF	TGCAGTGCTAGATGGGACAGCTCTGGAAACACCATATATTTT
many	TRBV20-1	TRBJ2-2	TRBD1	CSAARDRDWELFF	TGCAGTGCCGCACGGGACAGGGACTGGGAGCTGTTTTTT
NA	TRBV28	TRBJ2-7	NA	CVSSFMMGQSGYEQYF	TGTGTCAGCAGTTTCATGATGGGCCAGTCAGGCTACGAGCAGTACTTC
few	TRBV7-2	TRBJ1-5	NA	CASSQVVGSNQPQHF	TGTGCCAGCAGCCAAGTGGTAGGTAGCAATCAGCCCCAGCATTTT
NA	TRBV9	TRBJ2-2	TRBD1	CASSVAVNRGSGELFF	TGTGCCAGCAGCGTAGCCGTGAACAGGGGGAGCGGGGAGCTGTTTTTT
many	TRBV29-1	TRBJ2-5	TRBD1	CSVGRDRAETQYF	TGCAGCGTGGGAAGGGACAGGGCAGAGACCCAGTACTTC
many	TRBV7-8	TRBJ2-5	NA	CASSLAKFGTRKETQYF	TGTGCCAGCAGCTTAGCGAAGTTCGGGACACGAAAAGAGACCCAGTACTTC
few	TRBV9	TRBJ2-5	TRBD2	CASSTSGAKETQYF	TGTGCCAGCAGCACTAGCGGGGCGAAAGAGACCCAGTACTTC
many	TRBV14	TRBJ1-2	NA	CASSQDWAVYGYTF	TGTGCCAGCAGCCAAGATTGGGCAGTCTATGGCTACACCTTC
NA	TRBV19	TRBJ2-5	NA	CASSIAVEGARQPQYF	TGTGCCAGTAGTATAGCGGTGGAAGGGGCTCGCCAGCCCCAGTACTTC
many	TRBV7-9	TRBJ2-7	NA	CASSLRGRIYEQYF	TGTGCCAGCAGCTTAAGGGGCCGAATTTACGAGCAGTACTTC
NA	TRBV11-2	TRBJ2-7	NA	CASSLPGDQYF	TGTGCCAGCAGCTTACCTGGGGACCAGTACTTC
many	TRBV7-9	TRBJ1-2	NA	CASSLLNNRANYDYTF	TGTGCCAGCAGCCTACTGAATAACAGGGCTAACTATGACTACACCTTC
many	TRBV5-1	TRBJ1-5	NA	CASSLEGPYQPQHF	TGCGCCAGCAGCTTGGAGGGGCCCTATCAGCCCCAGCATTTT
NA	TRBV25-1	TRBJ1-2	NA	CASSEANRADDGYTF	TGTGCCAGCAGTGAAGCTAACAGGGCTGACGATGGCTACACCTTC
NA	TRBV3-1	TRBJ2-5	NA	CASSQSLTQYF	TGTGCCAGCAGTCAATCACTGACCCAGTACTTC
many	TRBV4-3	TRBJ1-2	TRBD1	CASSQDGTGAGYTF	TGCGCCAGCAGCCAAGATGGGACAGGGGCTGGCTACACCTTC
few	TRBV7-9	TRBJ2-7	TRBD2	CASSTSGFPYEQYF	TGTGCCAGCAGCACTAGCGGGTTCCCCTACGAGCAGTACTTC